The rows below give T cell receptor beta chains drawn from one sample of a study of glioma-infiltrating T cells. TCRdb re-analysed the multiplex PCR reads in MiXCR, keeping a single row per CDR3 protein. The table shows around 350,000 distinct CDR3 sequences, with 41% occurring only once. The sample consisted of glioma tissue, nonneoplastic brain tissue, or PBMCs (not recorded which). The source is a human donor with low-grade glioma or glioblastoma, undergoing nonglioma brain surgery, or in good health (not recorded which). CDR3s include the opening cysteine and the closing phenylalanine or tryptophan. Fields, in order: clone size, V gene, J gene, D gene, CDR3 protein, CDR3 DNA. D genes are given only for firm matches. Clone size is not always given. Where it is, it says once, few, many or a class for expanded clones.

-,TRBV18,TRBJ1-1,-,CASSLAGRDTEVFF,TGTGCCAGCTCACTAGCGGGCCGCGACACTGAAGTTTTCTTT
few,TRBV12-3/TRBV12-4,TRBJ1-6,-,CASSFSYSPLHF,TGTGCCAGCAGTTTTTCGTATTCACCCCTCCACTTT
-,TRBV4-1,TRBJ1-1,TRBD1,CASSQDVDRVEGMNTEAFF,TGCGCCAGCAGCCAAGATGTCGACAGGGTGGAAGGCATGAACACTGAAGCTTTCTTT
many,TRBV27,TRBJ2-7,-,CASSLSGPRAPTEQYF,TGTGCCAGCAGTTTATCGGGCCCCCGAGCTCCTACGGAGCAGTACTTC
few,TRBV15,TRBJ2-7,TRBD2,CATTPSGGAPYEQYF,TGTGCCACCACCCCCTCCGGGGGGGCACCCTACGAGCAGTACTTC
few,TRBV12-3/TRBV12-4,TRBJ1-5,-,CASSLWPGSNQPQHF,TGTGCCAGCAGTTTATGGCCTGGGAGCAATCAGCCCCAGCATTTT
-,TRBV28,TRBJ2-3,TRBD2,CASRLAGRTDTQYF,TGTGCCAGCCGACTAGCGGGACGCACAGATACGCAGTATTTT
-,TRBV15,TRBJ2-7,-,CATSRERSSYEQYF,TGTGCCACCAGCAGAGAGAGGAGCTCCTACGAGCAGTACTTC
-,TRBV20-1,TRBJ2-7,TRBD2,CSARPRPGKSGSWYEQYF,TGCAGTGCTAGACCTAGGCCTGGCAAGAGCGGGAGTTGGTACGAGCAGTACTTC
few,TRBV11-3,TRBJ2-1,-,CASSFRGGVSNEQFF,TGTGCCAGCAGCTTCAGGGGAGGGGTATCCAATGAGCAGTTCTTC
-,TRBV12-5,TRBJ2-3,TRBD2,CASGLNSGGIDTQYF,TGTGCTAGTGGTTTGAATTCGGGAGGGATAGATACGCAGTATTTT
once,TRBV7-2,TRBJ2-3,TRBD2,CASIYSGRSDTQYF,TGTGCCAGCATCTACAGCGGGAGGTCAGATACGCAGTATTTT
few,TRBV5-8,TRBJ1-1,-,CASPLFSGTDSMGAEAFF,TGTGCCAGCCCACTTTTCTCCGGGACTGACTCCATGGGGGCTGAAGCTTTCTTT
many,TRBV6-1,TRBJ2-5,-,CASSEGVPQETQYF,TGTGCCAGCAGTGAAGGTGTGCCTCAAGAGACCCAGTACTTC
many,TRBV27,TRBJ2-7,TRBD2,CASSRKGVAGAHEQYF,TGTGCCAGCAGCAGGAAGGGGGTAGCGGGAGCACACGAGCAGTACTTC
-,TRBV20-1,TRBJ2-5,-,CSAERRVQETQYF,TGCAGTGCCGAAAGAAGAGTACAAGAGACCCAGTACTTC
few,TRBV20-1,TRBJ2-7,-,CSARTINYVGQYF,TGCAGTGCTCGGACAATCAACTACGTCGGGCAGTACTTC
many,TRBV25-1,TRBJ2-1,TRBD2,CASSGGTSGRAGEQFF,TGTGCCAGCAGTGGAGGGACTAGCGGGAGGGCAGGGGAGCAGTTCTTC
-,TRBV4-3,TRBJ2-1,-,CASSQDWNSPGNEQFF,TGCGCCAGCAGCCAAGATTGGAACAGTCCCGGCAATGAGCAGTTCTTC
-,TRBV6-1,TRBJ2-7,TRBD2,CASSEARLAGVLF,TGTGCCAGCAGTGAAGCGAGACTAGCGGGAGTACTCTTC
-,TRBV2,TRBJ2-7,-,CASSGDGRGSYEQYF,TGTGCCAGCAGTGGGGACGGGAGAGGGAGCTACGAGCAGTACTTC
-,TRBV29-1,TRBJ2-2,-,CSSRSGVTGELFF,TGCAGCTCCCGGTCAGGAGTTACCGGGGAGCTGTTTTTT
-,TRBV18,TRBJ1-5,-,CASSPTAAAGAYSNQPQHF,TGTGCCAGCTCACCCACCGCGGCGGCAGGGGCCTATAGCAATCAGCCCCAGCATTTT
many,TRBV28,TRBJ2-5,-,CASSPPGFQETQYF,TGTGCCAGCAGCCCCCCGGGGTTTCAAGAGACCCAGTACTTC
-,TRBV4-2,TRBJ2-2,TRBD2,CASSQELAGGYFTGELFF,TGTGCCAGCAGCCAAGAACTAGCGGGAGGATACTTCACCGGGGAGCTGTTTTTT
-,TRBV6-2/TRBV6-3,TRBJ2-2,-,CASSTRGGDTGELFF,TGTGCCAGCAGCACCCGTGGCGGAGACACCGGGGAGCTGTTTTTT
-,TRBV2,TRBJ2-3,-,CASDRDRGTDTQYF,TGTGCCAGCGACCGGGACCGCGGCACAGATACGCAGTATTTT
-,TRBV4-1,TRBJ1-5,-,CASSQERDQPQNF,TGCGCCAGCAGCCAAGAAAGAGATCAGCCCCAGAATTTT
-,TRBV14,TRBJ2-7,-,CASSQGWKYYEQYF,TGTGCCAGCAGCCAAGGCTGGAAATACTACGAGCAGTACTTC
few,TRBV20-1,TRBJ2-1,-,CSARDGRPGPRRYNEQFF,TGCAGTGCTAGAGATGGGAGACCGGGCCCGAGGCGCTACAATGAGCAGTTCTTC
few,TRBV20-1,TRBJ1-4,-,CSASFGGINEKLFF,TGCAGTGCTAGTTTCGGGGGTATTAATGAAAAACTGTTTTTT
many,TRBV20-1,TRBJ1-6,-,CSARDRGINSPLHF,TGCAGTGCTAGAGATCGGGGAATTAATTCACCCCTCCACTTT
few,TRBV28,TRBJ2-1,-,CASSTPRREYNEQFF,TGTGCCAGCAGTACTCCGAGACGCGAATACAATGAGCAGTTCTTC
-,TRBV11-2,TRBJ2-3,-,CASSTQRRSTDTQYF,TGTGCCAGCAGCACTCAAAGACGCAGCACAGATACGCAGTATTTT
few,TRBV6-2/TRBV6-3,TRBJ1-2,-,CASSYSNRDLYGYTF,TGTGCCAGCAGTTACTCGAACAGAGACCTCTATGGCTACACCTTC
-,TRBV29-1,TRBJ2-3,-,CSVVDMRTDTQYF,TGCAGCGTTGTGGACATGAGAACAGATACGCAGTATTTT
-,TRBV6-2/TRBV6-3,TRBJ2-3,-,CASSYGLFSTDTQYF,TGTGCCAGCAGTTACGGACTGTTTAGCACAGATACGCAGTATTTT
-,TRBV3-1,TRBJ2-1,TRBD2,CASSQSGTVNEQFF,TGTGCCAGCAGCCAGAGCGGGACCGTGAATGAGCAGTTCTTC
-,TRBV12-3/TRBV12-4,TRBJ2-7,-,CASSFGGVDEQYF,TGTGCCAGCAGTTTTGGGGGTGTCGACGAGCAGTACTTC
-,TRBV14,TRBJ2-3,TRBD2,CASSHRLAIEDTQYF,TGTGCCAGCAGCCACAGACTAGCAATCGAAGATACGCAGTATTTT
-,TRBV28,TRBJ2-5,-,CASSPGHEETQYF,TGTGCCAGCAGCCCTGGACACGAAGAGACCCAGTACTTC
-,TRBV7-9,TRBJ2-5,-,CASSLEAWGAGLETQYF,TGTGCCAGCAGCTTAGAAGCTTGGGGGGCCGGTTTAGAGACCCAGTACTTC
many,TRBV28,TRBJ2-1,-,CASSLGGYSYNEQFF,TGTGCCAGCAGTTTAGGGGGTTACTCCTACAATGAGCAGTTCTTC
-,TRBV28,TRBJ2-7,-,CASSSRGAGSYEQYF,TGTGCCAGCAGTTCCCGCGGGGCAGGGTCCTACGAGCAGTACTTC
many,TRBV3-1,TRBJ1-1,-,CASTQRGGTEAFF,TGTGCCAGCACCCAAAGAGGGGGTACTGAAGCTTTCTTT
few,TRBV28,TRBJ1-2,TRBD1,CASSFLTYGQGSNGYTF,TGTGCCAGCAGTTTCCTTACTTATGGACAGGGGAGTAATGGCTACACCTTC
many,TRBV6-2/TRBV6-3,TRBJ2-1,-,CATRTVYNEQFF,TGTGCCACAAGGACAGTTTACAATGAGCAGTTCTTC
few,TRBV12-3/TRBV12-4,TRBJ1-1,TRBD1,CASSSWEGTGYAFF,TGTGCCAGCAGTTCGTGGGAGGGGACAGGATACGCTTTCTTT
-,TRBV25-1,TRBJ2-2,TRBD2,CASSDIRGGDTGELFF,TGTGCCAGCAGTGATATCCGGGGAGGGGACACCGGGGAGCTGTTTTTT
few,TRBV20-1,TRBJ2-2,-,CSARVRGPAGELFF,TGCAGTGCTAGAGTTCGGGGCCCTGCCGGGGAGCTGTTTTTT
-,TRBV6-2/TRBV6-3,TRBJ1-2,TRBD1,CAARQGNYGYTF,TGTGCCGCCCGACAGGGGAACTATGGCTACACCTTC
few,TRBV28,TRBJ2-1,-,CASSLPPADNEQFF,TGTGCCAGCAGTTTACCCCCTGCCGACAATGAGCAGTTCTTC
-,TRBV30,TRBJ1-2,TRBD1,CAWSRLTGGDGYTF,TGTGCCTGGAGTCGACTGACAGGGGGTGATGGCTACACCTTC